This T cell receptor (beta chain) was recovered during a study of cytomegalovirus exposure and HLA in healthy donors. Study-wide context: Of all 400 or so donors who were genotyped, 75% to 90% belonged to the Caucasian-associated ancestry cluster.

In the PCR, 60 Vbeta and 13 Jbeta primers were used. Data came from immunoSEQ multiplex PCR; TCRdb stores just in-frame clones and leaves some out. The table includes tens of thousands of clones, roughly 77% detected once. About this clone itself: Its antigen is unknown. Sequence at one end of the junction differs from germline and may be a read error. In the same sample, other DNA sequences code for this CDR3.

Findings of the study overall: One later analysis reportedly identified an Asian-associated ancestry cluster that showed fewer N-insertions than the roughly 620-donor mean.

Germline V gene sequence: CDR1 SGHNT, CDR2 YYREEE (reference sequence). This CDR3 comprises 13 residues. The receptor was isolated from a man aged 40-50 years in good health and CMV-seronegative. The chain links TRBV5-4 to TRBJ1-2; D possibly corresponds to TRBD1 (5 bases). Sequenced: PBMCs. CDR3 in DNA: TGTGCCAGTAGCTCCCGACAGCCCCATGGCTACACCTTC. Translating gives CASSSRQPHGYTF.